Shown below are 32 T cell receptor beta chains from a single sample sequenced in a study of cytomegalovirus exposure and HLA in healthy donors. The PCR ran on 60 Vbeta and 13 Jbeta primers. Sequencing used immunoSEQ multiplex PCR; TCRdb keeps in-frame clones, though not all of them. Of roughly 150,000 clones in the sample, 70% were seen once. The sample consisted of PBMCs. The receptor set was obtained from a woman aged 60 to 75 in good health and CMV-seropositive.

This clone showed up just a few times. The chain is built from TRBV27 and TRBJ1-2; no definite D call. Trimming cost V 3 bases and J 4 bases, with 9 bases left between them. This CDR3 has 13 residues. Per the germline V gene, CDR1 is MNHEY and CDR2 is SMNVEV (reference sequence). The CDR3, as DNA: TGTGCCAGCAGTTTTCAGGCGGGCTATGGCTACACCTTC. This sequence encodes CASSFQAGYGYTF.

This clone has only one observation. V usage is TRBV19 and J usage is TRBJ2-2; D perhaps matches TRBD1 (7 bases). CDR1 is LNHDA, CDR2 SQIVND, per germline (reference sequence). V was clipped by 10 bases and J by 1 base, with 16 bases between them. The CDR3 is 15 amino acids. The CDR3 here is CATKGGQRNTGELFF. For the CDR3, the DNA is TGTGCCACGAAGGGGGGACAGAGGAACACCGGGGAGCTGTTTTTT.

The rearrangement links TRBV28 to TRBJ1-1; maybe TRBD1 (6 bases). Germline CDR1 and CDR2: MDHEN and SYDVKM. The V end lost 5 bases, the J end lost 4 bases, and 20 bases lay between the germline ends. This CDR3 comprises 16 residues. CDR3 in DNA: TGTGCCAGCAGTCCCACTGAGGGACAAGGCGGCACTGAAGCTTTCTTT. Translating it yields CASSPTEGQGGTEAFF.

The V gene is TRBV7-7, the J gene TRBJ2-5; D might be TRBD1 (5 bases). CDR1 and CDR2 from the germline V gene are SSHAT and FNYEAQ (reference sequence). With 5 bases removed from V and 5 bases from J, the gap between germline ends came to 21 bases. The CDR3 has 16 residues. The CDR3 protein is CASSTGGAAEAETQYF. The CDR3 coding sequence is TGTGCCAGCAGCACCGGTGGGGCAGCCGAAGCGGAGACCCAGTACTTC.

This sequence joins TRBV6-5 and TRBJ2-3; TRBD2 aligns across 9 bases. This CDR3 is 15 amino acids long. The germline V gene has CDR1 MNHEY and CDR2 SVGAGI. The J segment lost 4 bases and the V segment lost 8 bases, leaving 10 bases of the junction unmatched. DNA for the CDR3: TGTGCCAGCCGCCGAAGCGGGGGGATCTCAGATACGCAGTATTTT. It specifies CASRRSGGISDTQYF.

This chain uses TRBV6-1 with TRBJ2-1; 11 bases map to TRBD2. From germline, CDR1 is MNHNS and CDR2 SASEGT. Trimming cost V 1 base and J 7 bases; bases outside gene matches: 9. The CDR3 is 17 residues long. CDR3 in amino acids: CASSEEGLAAAWNEQFF. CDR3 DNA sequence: TGTGCCAGCAGTGAAGAGGGACTAGCGGCTGCTTGGAATGAGCAGTTCTTC.

For the CDR3, the DNA is TGTGCCAGTCGTGACAGGGCCGCGGAAGGGGAGCTGTTTTTT. It translates to CASRDRAAEGELFF. This chain links TRBV19 with TRBJ2-2; 7 bases match TRBD1. This CDR3 spans 14 amino acids. The ends lost 8 bases at V and 8 bases at J; junction bases unmatched: 11. Looked up from germline, CDR1 is LNHDA and CDR2 is SQIVND (reference sequence).

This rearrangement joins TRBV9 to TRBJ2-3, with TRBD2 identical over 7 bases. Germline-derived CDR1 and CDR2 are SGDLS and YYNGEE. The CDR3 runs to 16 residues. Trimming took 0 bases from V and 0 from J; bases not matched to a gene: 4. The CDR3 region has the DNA TGTGCCAGCAGCGTAGTGGCCGGGGGGAGCACAGATACGCAGTATTTT. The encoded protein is CASSVVAGGSTDTQYF.

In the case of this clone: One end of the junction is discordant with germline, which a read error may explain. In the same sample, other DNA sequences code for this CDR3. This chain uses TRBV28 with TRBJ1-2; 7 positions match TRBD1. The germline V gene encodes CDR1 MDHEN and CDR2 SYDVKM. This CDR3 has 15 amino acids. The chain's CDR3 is CASSPRPGGAGGYTF. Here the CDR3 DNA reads TGCGCCAGCAGTCCGCGACCAGGGGGAGCTGGTGGCTACACCTTC.

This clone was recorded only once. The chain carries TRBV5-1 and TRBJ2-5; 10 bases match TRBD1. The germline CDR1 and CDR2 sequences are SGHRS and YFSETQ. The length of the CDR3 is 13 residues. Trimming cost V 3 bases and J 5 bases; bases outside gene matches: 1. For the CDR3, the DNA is TGCGCCAGCAGCTCGGGACAGGGGGAGACCCAGTACTTC. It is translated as CASSSGQGETQYF.

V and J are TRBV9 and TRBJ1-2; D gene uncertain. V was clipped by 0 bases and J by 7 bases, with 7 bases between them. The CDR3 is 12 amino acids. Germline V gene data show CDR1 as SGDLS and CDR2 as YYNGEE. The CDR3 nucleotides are TGTGCCAGCAGCGTAGACGAGGGTGGCTACACCTTC. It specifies CASSVDEGGYTF.

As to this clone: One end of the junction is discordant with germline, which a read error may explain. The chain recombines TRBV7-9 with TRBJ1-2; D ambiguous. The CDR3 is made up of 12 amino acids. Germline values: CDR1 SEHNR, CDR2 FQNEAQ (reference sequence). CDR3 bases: TGTTCCAGCAGCTTGAGGGCGGGTGGCTACACCTTC. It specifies CSSSLRAGGYTF.

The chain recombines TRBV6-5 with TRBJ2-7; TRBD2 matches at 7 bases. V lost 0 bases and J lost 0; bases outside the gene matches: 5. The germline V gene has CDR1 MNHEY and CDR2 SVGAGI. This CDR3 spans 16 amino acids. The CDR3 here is CASSYSVAGGSYEQYF. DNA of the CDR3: TGTGCCAGCAGTTACTCGGTAGCGGGCGGCTCCTACGAGCAGTACTTC.

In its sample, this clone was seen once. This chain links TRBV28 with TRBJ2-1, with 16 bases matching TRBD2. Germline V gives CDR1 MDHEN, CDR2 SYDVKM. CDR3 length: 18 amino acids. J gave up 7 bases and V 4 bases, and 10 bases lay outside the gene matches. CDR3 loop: CASSSSSGTSGRVNEQFF. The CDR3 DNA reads TGTGCCAGCAGTTCTTCCTCCGGGACTAGCGGGAGGGTGAATGAGCAGTTCTTC.

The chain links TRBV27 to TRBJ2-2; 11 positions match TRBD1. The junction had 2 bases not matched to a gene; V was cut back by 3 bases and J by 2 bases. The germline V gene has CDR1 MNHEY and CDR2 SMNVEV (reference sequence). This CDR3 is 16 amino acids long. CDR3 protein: CASSFGTGGNTGELFF. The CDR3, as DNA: TGTGCCAGCAGTTTTGGGACAGGGGGAAACACCGGGGAGCTGTTTTTT.

The CDR3 bases are TGCAGCGTTCTTGGGTGGGGAGGTCCCAACTATGGCTACACCTTC. Amino acid sequence: CSVLGWGGPNYGYTF. The V gene is TRBV29-1, the J gene TRBJ1-2; unclear D gene. From germline, CDR1 is SQVTM and CDR2 ANQGSEA. V lost 5 bases and J 2 bases, leaving 18 bases between the germline ends. The CDR3 loop spans 15 amino acids. The whole variable domain, filled in from reference TRBV29-1 and TRBJ1-2, reads SAVISQKPSRDICQRGTSLTIQCQVDSQVTMMFWYRQQPGQSLTLIATANQGSEATYESGFVIDKFPISRPNLTFSTLTVSNMSPEDSSIYLCSVLGWGGPNYGYTFGSGTRLTVV.

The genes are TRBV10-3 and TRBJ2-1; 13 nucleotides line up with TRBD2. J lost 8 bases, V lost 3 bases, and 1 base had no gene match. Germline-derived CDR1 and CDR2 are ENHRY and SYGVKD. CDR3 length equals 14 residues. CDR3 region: CAISELAGGDEQFF. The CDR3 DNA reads TGTGCCATCAGTGAACTAGCGGGAGGGGATGAGCAGTTCTTC.

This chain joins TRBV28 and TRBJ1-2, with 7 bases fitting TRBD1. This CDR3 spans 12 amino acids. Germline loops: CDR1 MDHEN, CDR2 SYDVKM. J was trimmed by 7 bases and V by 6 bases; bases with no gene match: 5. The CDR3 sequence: CASSEYRGGYTF. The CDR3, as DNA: TGTGCCAGCAGCGAATACAGGGGTGGCTACACCTTC.

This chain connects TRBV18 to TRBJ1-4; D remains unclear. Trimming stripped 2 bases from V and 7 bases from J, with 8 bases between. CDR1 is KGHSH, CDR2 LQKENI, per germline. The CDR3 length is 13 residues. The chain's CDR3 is CASSPGQSEKLFF. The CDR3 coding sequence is TGTGCCAGCTCACCAGGGCAGAGTGAAAAACTGTTTTTT.

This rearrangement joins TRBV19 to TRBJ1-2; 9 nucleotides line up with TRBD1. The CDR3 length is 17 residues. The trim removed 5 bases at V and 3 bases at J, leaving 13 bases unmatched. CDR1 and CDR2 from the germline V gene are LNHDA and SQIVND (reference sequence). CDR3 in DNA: TGTGCCAGTAGTGTCGCTCTTGGGACAGGGACCGACTATGGCTACACCTTC. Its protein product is CASSVALGTGTDYGYTF. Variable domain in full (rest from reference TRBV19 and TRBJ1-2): DGGITQSPKYLFRKEGQNVTLSCEQNLNHDAMYWYRQDPGQGLRLIYYSQIVNDFQKGDIAEGYSVSREKKESFPLTVTSAQKNPTAFYLCASSVALGTGTDYGYTFGSGTRLTVV.

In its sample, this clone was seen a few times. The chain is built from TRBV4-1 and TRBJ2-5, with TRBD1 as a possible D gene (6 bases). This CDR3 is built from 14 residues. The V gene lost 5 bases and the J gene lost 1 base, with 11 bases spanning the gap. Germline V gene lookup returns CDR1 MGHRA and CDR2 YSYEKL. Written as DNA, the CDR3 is TGCGCCAGCAGCACAGGGACATCCCAAGAGACCCAGTACTTC. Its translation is CASSTGTSQETQYF.

The CDR3 region is CASSIRQGNNEQFF. Written as DNA, the CDR3 is TGTGCCAGTAGTATTCGACAGGGCAACAATGAGCAGTTCTTC. The chain is built from TRBV19 and TRBJ2-1, with TRBD1 matching 7 bases. The CDR3 is made up of 14 amino acids. After removal of 3 bases from V and 5 bases from J, the junction contained 4 bases not matched to a gene. Germline V lookup: CDR1 LNHDA, CDR2 SQIVND (reference sequence).

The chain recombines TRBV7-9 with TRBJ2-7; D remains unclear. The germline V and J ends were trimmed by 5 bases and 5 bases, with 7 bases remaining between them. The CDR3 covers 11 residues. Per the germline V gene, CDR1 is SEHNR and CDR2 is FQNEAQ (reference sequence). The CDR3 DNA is TGTGCCAGCAGCCTTCAGAACGAGCAGTACTTC. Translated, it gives CASSLQNEQYF. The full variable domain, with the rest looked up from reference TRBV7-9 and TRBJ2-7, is DTGVSQNPRHKITKRGQNVTFRCDPISEHNRLYWYRQTLGQGPEFLTYFQNEAQLEKSRLLSDRFSAERPKGSFSTLEIQRTEQGDSAMYLCASSLQNEQYFGPGTRLTVT.

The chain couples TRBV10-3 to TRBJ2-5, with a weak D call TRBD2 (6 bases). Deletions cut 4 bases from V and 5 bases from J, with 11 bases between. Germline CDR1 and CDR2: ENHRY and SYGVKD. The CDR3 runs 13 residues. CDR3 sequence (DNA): TGTGCCATCAGTGCGGAGGGACGTGAGACCCAGTACTTC. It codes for CAISAEGRETQYF.

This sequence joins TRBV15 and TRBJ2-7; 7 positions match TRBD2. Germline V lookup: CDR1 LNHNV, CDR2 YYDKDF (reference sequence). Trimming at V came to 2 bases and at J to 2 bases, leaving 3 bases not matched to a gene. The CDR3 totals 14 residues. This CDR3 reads CATSRSGGPYEQYF. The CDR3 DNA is TGTGCCACCAGCAGATCGGGAGGTCCCTACGAGCAGTACTTC.

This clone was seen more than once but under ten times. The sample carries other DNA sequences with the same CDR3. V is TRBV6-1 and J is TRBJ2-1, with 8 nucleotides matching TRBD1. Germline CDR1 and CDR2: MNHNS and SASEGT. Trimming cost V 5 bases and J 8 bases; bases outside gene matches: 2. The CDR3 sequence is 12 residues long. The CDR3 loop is CASSLQGDEQFF. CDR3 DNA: TGTGCCAGCAGTTTACAGGGGGATGAGCAGTTCTTC.

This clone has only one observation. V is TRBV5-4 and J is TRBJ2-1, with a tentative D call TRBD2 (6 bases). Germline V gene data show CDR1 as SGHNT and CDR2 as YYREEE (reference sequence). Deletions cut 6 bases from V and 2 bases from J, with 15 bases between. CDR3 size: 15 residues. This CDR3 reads CASTLGASAYNEQFF. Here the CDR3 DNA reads TGTGCCAGCACCCTCGGGGCTAGCGCCTACAATGAGCAGTTCTTC.

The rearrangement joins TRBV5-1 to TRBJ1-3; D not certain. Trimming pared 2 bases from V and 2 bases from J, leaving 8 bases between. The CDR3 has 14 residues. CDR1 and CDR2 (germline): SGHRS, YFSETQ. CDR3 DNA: TGCGCCAGCAGCTTTGGCGGCGCTGGAAACACCATATATTTT. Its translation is CASSFGGAGNTIYF.

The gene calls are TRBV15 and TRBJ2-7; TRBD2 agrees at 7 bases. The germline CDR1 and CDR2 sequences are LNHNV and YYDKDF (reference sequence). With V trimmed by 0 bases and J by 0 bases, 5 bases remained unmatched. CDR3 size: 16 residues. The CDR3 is CATSREQAGVSYEQYF. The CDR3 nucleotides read TGTGCCACCAGCAGAGAACAGGCGGGAGTCTCCTACGAGCAGTACTTC.

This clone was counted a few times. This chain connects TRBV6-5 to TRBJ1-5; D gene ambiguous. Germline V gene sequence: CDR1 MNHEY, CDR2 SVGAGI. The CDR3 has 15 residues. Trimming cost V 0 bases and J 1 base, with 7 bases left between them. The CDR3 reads CASSYSGVSNQPQHF. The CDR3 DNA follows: TGTGCCAGCAGTTACTCGGGCGTCAGCAATCAGCCCCAGCATTTT.

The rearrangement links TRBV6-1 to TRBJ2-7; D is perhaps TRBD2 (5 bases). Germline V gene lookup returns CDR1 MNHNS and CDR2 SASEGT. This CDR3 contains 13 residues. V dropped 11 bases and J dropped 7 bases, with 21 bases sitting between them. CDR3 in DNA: TGTGCCGGCCGGTTTAACGGAGGTTGGGAGCAGTACTTC. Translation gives CAGRFNGGWEQYF.

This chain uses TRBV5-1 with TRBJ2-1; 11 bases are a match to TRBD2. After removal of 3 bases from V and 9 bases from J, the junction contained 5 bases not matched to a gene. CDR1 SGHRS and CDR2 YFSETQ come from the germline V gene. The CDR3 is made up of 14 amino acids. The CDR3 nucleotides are TGCGCCAGCAGCTGGGACCTAGCGGGAGGTGAGCAGTTCTTC. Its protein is CASSWDLAGGEQFF.